Reported below is one T cell receptor (beta chain). Its antigen is unidentified. Findings and caveats of the study: Tumor memory CD4+ T cell TCR gene usage clustered with blood and lymph node memory CD4+ cells and lymph node naive CD4+ cells.

Memory CD4+ T cells were sorted as CD4+CD45RO+CD25- cells. This CDR3 region has 19 residues. The V gene's germline CDR1 is SGHRS and CDR2 YFSETQ. The V and J ends lost 4 bases and 6 bases respectively, with 31 bases between them. Full-length variable regions came from constant-region reverse primers plus semi-nested Nested Universal Primer A PCR. TCRdb reprocessed the 5' RACE reads with MiXCR, giving one entry per CDR3 protein. This table holds around 5,600 distinct CDR3 sequences, under 75% found once. Source material: memory CD4+ T cells sorted from a lymph node. The subset: memory CD4+ T cells, CD4+CD45RO+CD25-. The clonotype comes from a female donor with breast cancer. The chain links TRBV5-1 to TRBJ1-2; D is possibly TRBD1 (5 bases). The chain's CDR3 is CASSPIYSGTTPPLDGYTF. The CDR3, as DNA: TGCGCCAGCAGCCCGATCTACTCCGGGACTACACCCCCTCTCGATGGCTACACCTTC.